The rows below give T cell receptor beta chains drawn from one sample of a study of OX40 agonist ivuxolimab in advanced cancers. The assay was immunoSEQ multiplex PCR, and TCRdb's table has in-frame clones only and misses some. The sample includes roughly 86,000 clones, about nine tenths of them seen just once. Sequenced material: CD4+ or CD8+ T cells sorted from blood, taken in a trial of the OX40 agonist ivuxolimab. All receptors derive from an adult with an advanced solid tumor such as melanoma, head and neck, liver or kidney cancer. Both conserved end residues are part of each CDR3. D genes are given only for firm matches. The listing skips clone size in some rows; elsewhere it reads once, few, many or a size class.

V,J,size,D,CDR3,DNA
TRBV7-2,TRBJ1-2,.,.,CASSFRQANYGYTF,TGTGCCAGCAGCTTCAGACAAGCTAACTATGGCTACACCTTC
TRBV9,TRBJ2-2,.,.,CASSVLGSGELFF,TGTGCCAGCAGCGTATTGGGATCCGGGGAGCTGTTTTTT
TRBV7-9,TRBJ2-3,.,TRBD1,CASSRSNKKGQGFADTQYF,TGTGCCAGCAGCCGGAGCAATAAAAAGGGACAGGGGTTCGCAGATACGCAGTATTTT
TRBV7-2,TRBJ2-1,.,.,CASSLEGTSTYNEQFF,TGTGCCAGCAGCTTAGAAGGGACAAGTACCTACAATGAGCAGTTCTTC
TRBV6-6,TRBJ1-2,once,TRBD1,CASTLDRGIGYTF,TGTGCCAGCACCTTGGACAGGGGTATTGGCTACACCTTC
TRBV6-4,TRBJ1-1,once,TRBD1,CASRDDRGNTEAFF,TGTGCCAGCCGGGATGACAGGGGGAACACTGAAGCTTTCTTT
TRBV14,TRBJ2-5,.,.,CASSQSKLVETQYF,TGTGCCAGCAGCCAATCCAAACTAGTAGAGACCCAGTACTTC
TRBV10-3,TRBJ2-1,.,.,CAISVGGYNEQFF,TGTGCCATCAGTGTAGGGGGCTACAATGAGCAGTTCTTC
TRBV18,TRBJ2-7,.,TRBD1,CASSPFPGQGGEQYF,TGTGCCAGCTCACCATTCCCGGGACAGGGGGGGGAGCAGTACTTC
TRBV6-5,TRBJ1-3,.,.,CASSYSEGSGNTIYF,TGTGCCAGCAGTTACTCGGAAGGCTCTGGAAACACCATATATTTT
TRBV2,TRBJ1-1,.,.,CASTIGRANTEAFF,TGTGCCAGCACTATAGGACGGGCGAACACTGAAGCTTTCTTT
TRBV19,TRBJ2-7,.,.,CASSIVMGTPYEQYF,TGTGCCAGTAGTATCGTAATGGGGACCCCCTACGAGCAGTACTTC
TRBV7-9,TRBJ1-5,.,.,CASSPWDGYSNQPQHF,TGTGCCAGCAGCCCCTGGGACGGATATAGCAATCAGCCCCAGCATTTT
TRBV5-4,TRBJ2-2,.,TRBD2,CASSIREVGVRELFF,TGTGCCAGCAGCATTCGGGAGGTCGGGGTCAGGGAGCTGTTTTTT
TRBV7-9,TRBJ1-1,.,.,CASSLGVRVQLDTEAFF,TGTGCCAGCAGCTTAGGAGTTAGGGTTCAATTGGACACTGAAGCTTTCTTT
TRBV5-4,TRBJ2-6,.,.,CASSSRGVGAGANVLTF,TGTGCCAGCAGCTCTCGGGGCGTGGGGGCTGGGGCCAACGTCCTGACTTTC
TRBV13,TRBJ1-5,.,.,CASSLGGNNQPQHF,TGTGCCAGCAGCTTAGGGGGAAACAATCAGCCCCAGCATTTT
TRBV2,TRBJ2-7,.,.,CASRSQGGNEQYF,TGTGCCAGCCGGTCCCAAGGCGGGAACGAGCAGTACTTC
TRBV27,TRBJ2-7,.,.,CASSLAGFDYEQYF,TGTGCCAGCAGTTTAGCGGGGTTTGACTACGAGCAGTACTTC
TRBV11-3,TRBJ2-7,.,.,CASSLTGPEQYF,TGTGCCAGCAGCCTAACGGGCCCCGAGCAGTACTTC
TRBV7-3,TRBJ2-2,.,TRBD1,CASSSGGRGGELFF,TGTGCCAGCAGCTCAGGGGGCCGTGGCGGGGAGCTGTTTTTT
TRBV7-9,TRBJ2-1,.,TRBD2,CASSLARTSIEQFF,TGTGCCAGCAGCTTAGCAAGGACTAGTATTGAGCAGTTCTTC
TRBV4-1,TRBJ2-2,.,TRBD2,CASSPGGGRNTGELFF,TGCGCCAGCAGCCCGGGGGGAGGCAGAAACACCGGGGAGCTGTTTTTT
TRBV5-1,TRBJ1-6,.,.,CASGEVDNSPLHF,TGCGCCAGCGGAGAGGTGGATAATTCACCCCTCCACTTT
TRBV4-2,TRBJ2-7,.,.,CASSPSPGAPLEQYF,TGTGCCAGCAGCCCCTCCCCGGGGGCCCCGCTCGAGCAGTACTTC
TRBV7-2,TRBJ2-7,.,TRBD2,CASSPAAGGFSYEQYF,TGTGCCAGCAGCCCCGCAGCGGGGGGATTCTCCTACGAGCAGTACTTC
TRBV18,TRBJ2-5,.,.,CASSPGVQETQYF,TGTGCCAGCTCACCCGGAGTCCAAGAGACCCAGTACTTC
TRBV4-2,TRBJ2-5,.,TRBD2,CASSQELAGFRTQYF,TGTGCCAGCAGCCAAGAACTAGCGGGATTTAGGACCCAGTACTTC
TRBV6-6,TRBJ2-1,.,.,CASSYSQGSSADEQFF,TGTGCCAGCAGTTACTCGCAAGGCTCCTCGGCGGATGAGCAGTTCTTC
TRBV11-2,TRBJ1-1,.,TRBD1,CASMPTGGITEAFF,TGTGCCAGCATGCCCACAGGGGGCATAACTGAAGCTTTCTTT
TRBV18,TRBJ2-1,.,.,CASSLRDTYYNEQFF,TGTGCCAGCTCCCTCCGGGACACCTACTACAATGAGCAGTTCTTC
TRBV5-4,TRBJ2-7,.,TRBD2,CASSLAPRAGVKTYEQYF,TGTGCCAGCAGCTTGGCTCCGAGAGCGGGAGTGAAGACCTACGAGCAGTACTTC
TRBV10-1,TRBJ2-2,.,.,CASSMNTGELFF,TGCGCCAGCAGCATGAACACCGGGGAGCTGTTTTTT
TRBV2,TRBJ1-1,.,TRBD1,CASSLGTGARTEAFF,TGTGCCAGCAGTCTAGGGACAGGGGCGCGGACTGAAGCTTTCTTT
TRBV9,TRBJ2-2,.,.,CAIHVLSGELFF,TGTGCCATCCATGTACTTAGCGGGGAGCTGTTTTTT